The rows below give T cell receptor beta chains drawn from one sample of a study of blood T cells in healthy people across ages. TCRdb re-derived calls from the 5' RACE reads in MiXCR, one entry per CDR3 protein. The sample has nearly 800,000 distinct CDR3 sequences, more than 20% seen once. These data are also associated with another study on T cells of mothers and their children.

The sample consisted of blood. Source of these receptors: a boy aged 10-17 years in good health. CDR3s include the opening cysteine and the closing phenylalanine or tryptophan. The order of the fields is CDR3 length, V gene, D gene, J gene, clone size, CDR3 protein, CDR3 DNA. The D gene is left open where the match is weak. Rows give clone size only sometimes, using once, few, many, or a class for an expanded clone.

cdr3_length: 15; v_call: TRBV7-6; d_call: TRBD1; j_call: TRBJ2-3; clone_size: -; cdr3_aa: CASSPPGQGVDTQYF; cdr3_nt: TGTGCCAGCAGCCCCCCGGGACAGGGGGTAGATACGCAGTATTTT
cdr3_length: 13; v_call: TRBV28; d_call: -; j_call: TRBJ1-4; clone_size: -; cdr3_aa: CASSSRGGEKLFF; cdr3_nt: TGTGCCAGCAGTTCCCGTGGTGGTGAAAAACTGTTTTTT
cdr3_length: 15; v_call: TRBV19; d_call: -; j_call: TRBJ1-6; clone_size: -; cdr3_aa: CASSTPPGSNSPLHF; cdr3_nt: TGTGCCAGTAGTACCCCCCCAGGAAGTAATTCACCCCTCCACTTT
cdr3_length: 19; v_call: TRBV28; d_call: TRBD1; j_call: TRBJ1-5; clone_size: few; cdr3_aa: CASSLIIRDRSYSNQPQHF; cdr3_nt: TGTGCCAGCAGTTTAATTATTCGGGACAGGAGTTATAGCAATCAGCCCCAGCATTTT
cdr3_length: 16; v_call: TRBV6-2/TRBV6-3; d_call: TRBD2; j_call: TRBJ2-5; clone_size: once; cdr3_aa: CASSVGPGGTSETQYF; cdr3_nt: TGTGCCAGCAGTGTGGGGCCGGGAGGAACTTCAGAGACCCAGTACTTC
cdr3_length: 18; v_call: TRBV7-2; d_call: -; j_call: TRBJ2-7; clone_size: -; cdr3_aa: CASSLAPPSMSGPYEQYF; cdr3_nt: TGTGCCAGCAGCTTAGCGCCCCCCTCCATGAGCGGCCCCTACGAGCAGTACTTC
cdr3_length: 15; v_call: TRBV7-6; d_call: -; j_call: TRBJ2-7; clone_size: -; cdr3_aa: CASSLRRETSYEQYF; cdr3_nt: TGTGCCAGCAGCTTGAGGAGGGAAACGTCCTACGAGCAGTACTTC
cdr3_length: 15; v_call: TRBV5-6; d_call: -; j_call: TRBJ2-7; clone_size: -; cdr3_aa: CASSSDGRVGYEQYF; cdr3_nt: TGTGCCAGCAGCTCCGACGGTAGGGTTGGGTACGAGCAGTACTTC
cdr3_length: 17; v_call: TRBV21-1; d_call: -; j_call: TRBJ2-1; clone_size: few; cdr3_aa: CASRTLARGRPYNEQFF; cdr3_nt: TGTGCCAGCAGGACTCTAGCCCGCGGGAGGCCCTACAATGAGCAGTTCTTC
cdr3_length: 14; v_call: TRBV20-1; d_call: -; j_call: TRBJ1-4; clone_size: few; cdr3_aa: CSASPPDGGEKLFF; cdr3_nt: TGCAGTGCTAGTCCCCCTGACGGTGGTGAAAAACTGTTTTTT
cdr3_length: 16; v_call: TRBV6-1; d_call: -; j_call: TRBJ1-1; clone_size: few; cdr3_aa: CASRERQPNTNTEAFF; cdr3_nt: TGTGCCAGCAGGGAGAGGCAGCCAAACACAAACACTGAAGCTTTCTTT
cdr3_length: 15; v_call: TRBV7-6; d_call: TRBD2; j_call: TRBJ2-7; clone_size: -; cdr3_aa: CASSSLLAGSGEQYF; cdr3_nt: TGTGCCAGCAGCTCCCTCCTAGCGGGAAGCGGCGAGCAGTACTTC
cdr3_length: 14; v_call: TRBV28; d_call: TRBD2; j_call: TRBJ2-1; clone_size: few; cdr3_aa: CASSWELGGSEQFF; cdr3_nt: TGTGCCAGCAGCTGGGAGCTGGGGGGGAGTGAGCAGTTCTTC
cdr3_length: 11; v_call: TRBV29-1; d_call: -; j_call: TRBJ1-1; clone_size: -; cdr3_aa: CSVVPDTEAFF; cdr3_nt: TGCAGCGTTGTTCCCGACACTGAAGCTTTCTTT
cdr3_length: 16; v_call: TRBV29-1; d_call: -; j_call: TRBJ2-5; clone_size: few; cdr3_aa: CSVAPSLGGVQETQYF; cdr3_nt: TGCAGCGTTGCCCCCTCACTTGGGGGAGTTCAAGAGACCCAGTACTTC
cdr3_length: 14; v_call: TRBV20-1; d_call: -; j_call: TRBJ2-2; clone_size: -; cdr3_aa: CSARNRERAGELFF; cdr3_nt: TGCAGTGCTAGGAACAGGGAGAGGGCCGGGGAGCTGTTTTTT
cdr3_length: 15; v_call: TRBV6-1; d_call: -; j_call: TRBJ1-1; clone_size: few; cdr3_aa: CASSEGQSMNTEAFF; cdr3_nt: TGTGCCAGCAGTGAAGGACAGTCCATGAACACTGAAGCTTTCTTT
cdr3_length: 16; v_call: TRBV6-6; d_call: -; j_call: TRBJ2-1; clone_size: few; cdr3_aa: CASRSRVGSSYNEQFF; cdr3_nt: TGTGCCAGCAGGAGCAGGGTCGGTAGCTCCTACAATGAGCAGTTCTTC
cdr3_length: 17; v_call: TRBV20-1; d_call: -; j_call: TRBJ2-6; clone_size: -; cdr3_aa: CSARDGDTFSGANVLTF; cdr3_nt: TGCAGTGCTAGAGATGGGGACACCTTCTCTGGGGCCAACGTCCTGACTTTC
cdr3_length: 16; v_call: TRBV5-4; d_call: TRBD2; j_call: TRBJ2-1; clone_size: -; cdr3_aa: CASSRGLAGRYGEQFF; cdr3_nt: TGTGCCAGCAGCCGGGGACTAGCGGGCCGATATGGTGAGCAGTTCTTC
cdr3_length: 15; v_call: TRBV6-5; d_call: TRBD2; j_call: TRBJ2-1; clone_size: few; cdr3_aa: CASSYGRELYNEQFF; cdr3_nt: TGTGCCAGCAGTTACGGGCGGGAGTTGTACAATGAGCAGTTCTTC
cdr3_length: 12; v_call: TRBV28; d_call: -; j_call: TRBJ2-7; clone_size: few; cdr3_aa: CASSFEDSLVHF; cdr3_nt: TGTGCCAGCAGTTTCGAGGACAGCCTCGTCCACTTC
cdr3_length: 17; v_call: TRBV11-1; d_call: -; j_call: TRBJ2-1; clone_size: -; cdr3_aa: CASSLMSGWAPDNEQFF; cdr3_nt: TGTGCCAGCAGCTTAATGTCCGGGTGGGCCCCTGACAATGAGCAGTTCTTC
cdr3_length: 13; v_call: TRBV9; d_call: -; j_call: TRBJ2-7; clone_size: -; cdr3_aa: CASSVAFSYEQYF; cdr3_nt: TGTGCCAGCAGCGTAGCGTTTAGCTACGAGCAGTACTTC
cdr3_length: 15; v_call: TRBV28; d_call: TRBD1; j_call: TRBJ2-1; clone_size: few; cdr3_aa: CASVKGGQEYNEQFF; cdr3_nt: TGTGCCAGCGTGAAAGGGGGACAGGAATACAATGAGCAGTTCTTC
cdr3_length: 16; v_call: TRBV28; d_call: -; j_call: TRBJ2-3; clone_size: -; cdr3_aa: CASSSPILDTTDTQYF; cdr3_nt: TGTGCCAGCAGTTCCCCGATCCTTGACACGACAGATACGCAGTATTTT
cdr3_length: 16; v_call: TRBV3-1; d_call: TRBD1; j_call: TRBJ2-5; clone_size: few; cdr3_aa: CASSGGGTGAGETQYF; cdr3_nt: TGTGCCAGCAGCGGGGGAGGGACAGGGGCCGGAGAGACCCAGTACTTC
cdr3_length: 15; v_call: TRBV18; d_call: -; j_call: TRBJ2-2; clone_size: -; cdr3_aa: CASSPAASKTGELFF; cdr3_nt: TGTGCCAGCTCACCGGCGGCCTCTAAAACCGGGGAGCTGTTTTTT
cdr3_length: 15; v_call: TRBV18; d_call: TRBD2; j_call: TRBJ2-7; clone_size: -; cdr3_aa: CASSPSPSGTYEQYF; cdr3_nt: TGTGCCAGCTCACCAAGCCCTAGCGGGACTTACGAGCAGTACTTC